This entry lists 15 T cell receptor beta chains sequenced from one sample in a study of T cells in Graves' hyperthyroidism and ophthalmopathy. Template material for amplifying TCR beta CDR3 regions consisted of RNA transcripts. First-round RT-PCR of the TCR CDR3 relied on the HTBI primer set. Each CDR3 protein is one row after TCRdb ran MiXCR on the multiplex PCR reads. Here the sample spans roughly 570,000 distinct CDR3 sequences, 15% to 18% being singletons. The sequenced sample consisted of blood. The receptors originated from a woman between 25 and 40 years old with Graves' hyperthyroidism.

This clonotype was counted many times. This chain links TRBV12-5 with TRBJ2-7; the match to TRBD1 covers 8 bases. With V trimmed by 8 bases and J by 2 bases, 8 bases remained unmatched. Per the germline V gene, CDR1 is LGHNT and CDR2 is FRNRAP. The CDR3 is 14 residues long. The DNA for the CDR3 is TGTGCTAGTCTCTCAGGACAGGGTGCCTACGAGCAGTACTTC. This gives the protein CASLSGQGAYEQYF. The full variable domain, completed using reference TRBV12-5 and TRBJ2-7, is DARVTQTPRHKVTEMGQEVTMRCQPILGHNTVFWYRQTMMQGLELLAYFRNRAPLDDSGMPKDRFSAEMPDATLATLKIQPSEPRDSAVYFCASLSGQGAYEQYFGPGTRLTVT.

About this clonotype: An end of the junction does not agree with germline; a read error may underlie this. The chain carries TRBV7-9 and TRBJ2-2; weak D call: TRBD2 (6 bases). Germline CDR1 and CDR2: SEHNR and FQNEAQ (reference sequence). The length of the CDR3 is 15 residues. The CDR3 region has the DNA TGTGCCAGCAGCTTATCCCACCCGAACACCGGGGGGCTGTTTTTT. This translates into CASSLSHPNTGGLFF.

The rearrangement uses TRBV6-4 and TRBJ2-7; D might be TRBD1 (5 bases). V lost 5 bases and J lost 0, with 11 bases in between. This CDR3 spans 14 amino acids. Germline V gene sequence: CDR1 MRHNA, CDR2 SNTAGT. CDR3 protein: CASSPDGASYEQYF. The CDR3 coding sequence is TGTGCCAGCAGTCCCGATGGGGCCTCCTACGAGCAGTACTTC.

This sequence joins TRBV18 and TRBJ2-1; D perhaps matches TRBD2 (5 bases). The CDR3 totals 19 residues. Trimming removed 10 bases at V and 0 bases at J, with 28 bases between. The germline V gene has CDR1 KGHSH and CDR2 LQKENI. CDR3 sequence (DNA): TGTGCCACCCGGAGGAAAGTTGCGGAACCTTGGAGCTCCTACAATGAGCAGTTCTTC. Protein: CATRRKVAEPWSSYNEQFF.

The chain joins TRBV7-9 to TRBJ2-2, with D possibly being TRBD2 (5 bases). Trimming cost V 1 base and J 4 bases, with 13 bases left between them. In germline, CDR1 is SEHNR, CDR2 FQNEAQ (reference sequence). The CDR3 spans 16 residues. CDR3 nucleotides: TGTGCCAGCAGCTTAGGTCGGAGGACCGGCACCGGGGAGCTGTTTTTT. Translating it yields CASSLGRRTGTGELFF. The full variable domain, rest sourced from reference TRBV7-9 and TRBJ2-2, is DTGVSQNPRHKITKRGQNVTFRCDPISEHNRLYWYRQTLGQGPEFLTYFQNEAQLEKSRLLSDRFSAERPKGSFSTLEIQRTEQGDSAMYLCASSLGRRTGTGELFFGEGSRLTVL.

This clonotype was found many times. This chain's CDR3 is CASSLTAGGEYNEQFF. The CDR3 coding sequence is TGTGCCAGCAGCCTGACCGCGGGAGGGGAGTACAATGAGCAGTTCTTC. This rearrangement joins TRBV3-1 to TRBJ2-1; 9 bases are a match to TRBD2. This CDR3 comprises 16 residues. Trimming took 4 bases from V and 4 from J; bases not matched to a gene: 8. CDR1 LGHDT and CDR2 YNNKEL come from the germline V gene (reference sequence).

This clonotype has at least ten counts. V is TRBV20-1 and J is TRBJ1-1; 7 bases align to TRBD1. J lost 6 bases, V lost 6 bases, and 7 bases had no gene match. In germline, CDR1 is DFQATT, CDR2 SNEGSKA (reference sequence). The CDR3 contains 12 residues. The CDR3 loop reads CSANTGVAEAFF. CDR3 DNA sequence: TGCAGTGCCAATACAGGGGTGGCTGAAGCTTTCTTT.

The chain combines TRBV3-1 with TRBJ2-1, with TRBD2 matching 8 bases. This CDR3 spans 16 amino acids. V lost 0 bases to trimming and J lost 8 bases; unmatched junction nucleotides: 9. Germline V gene lookup returns CDR1 LGHDT and CDR2 YNNKEL (reference sequence). The DNA of the CDR3 is TGTGCCAGCAGCCAAGAAACTAGCGGTACTTGGCATGAGCAGTTCTTC. This gives the protein CASSQETSGTWHEQFF.

This clonotype was found many times. The chain links TRBV24-1 to TRBJ2-3; D might be TRBD1 or TRBD2, each matching 6 bases. The length of the CDR3 is 14 residues. Germline-derived CDR1 and CDR2 are KGHDR and SFDVKD. V shed 5 bases and J shed 3 bases, with 11 bases lying between them. For the CDR3, the DNA is TGTGCCACCAGTGTGGGGGGCGCAACAGATACGCAGTATTTT. It is translated as CATSVGGATDTQYF.

The sample holds many counts of this clonotype. The V gene is TRBV20-1, the J gene TRBJ1-1; D is unresolved. The CDR3 loop spans 14 amino acids. Trimming cost V 0 bases and J 0 bases, with 8 bases left between them. Germline V gene lookup returns CDR1 DFQATT and CDR2 SNEGSKA (reference sequence). CDR3 in amino acids: CSAREQSLNTEAFF. The CDR3 DNA reads TGCAGTGCTAGAGAGCAGTCTTTGAACACTGAAGCTTTCTTT.

This clonotype has ten or more counts. This chain connects TRBV20-1 to TRBJ2-5, with D possibly matching TRBD2 (5 bases). The germline V and J ends were trimmed by 3 bases and 5 bases, with 10 bases remaining between them. The CDR3 consists of 12 residues. The germline gives CDR1 DFQATT, CDR2 SNEGSKA (reference sequence). In DNA form, the CDR3 reads TGCAGTGCTAGTAACGGGAAGGAGACCCAGTACTTC. It encodes CSASNGKETQYF.

This clonotype occurred many times. The chain links TRBV12-3 or TRBV12-4 to TRBJ2-1; 8 bases line up with TRBD2. This CDR3 has 15 amino acids. V was pared by 6 bases and J by 6 bases, with 10 bases of the junction left unmatched. The CDR3 here is CASSRGSGRINEQFF. CDR3 sequence (DNA): TGTGCCAGCAGCCGGGGGAGCGGGAGAATCAATGAGCAGTTCTTC.

This clonotype appeared many times. The chain recombines TRBV29-1 with TRBJ2-1; 9 bases are a match to TRBD2. V was clipped by 3 bases and J by 7 bases; unmatched bases: 4. The germline V gene has CDR1 SQVTM and CDR2 ANQGSEA. This CDR3 has 13 amino acids. Written as DNA, the CDR3 is TGCAGCGTTGATAGCGGGAGAGGAAATGAGCAGTTCTTC. Translated, it gives CSVDSGRGNEQFF.

This clonotype showed up many times. The chain recombines TRBV18 with TRBJ2-7; the match to TRBD2 covers 8 bases. Germline loops: CDR1 KGHSH, CDR2 LQKENI. There are 14 residues in the CDR3. J lost 2 bases, V lost 4 bases, and 4 bases had no gene match. The CDR3 nucleotides are TGTGCCAGCTCACGGGTAGCGGGGACCTACGAGCAGTACTTC. It codes for CASSRVAGTYEQYF.

The chain has TRBV4-3 and TRBJ2-3; D gene ambiguous. CDR3 length: 16 residues. Trimming pared 0 bases from V and 0 bases from J, leaving 10 bases between. The germline V gene has CDR1 LGHNA and CDR2 YSLEER. CDR3 sequence reads: CASSQDLFLSTDTQYF. DNA of the CDR3: TGCGCCAGCAGCCAAGATCTGTTCTTAAGCACAGATACGCAGTATTTT.